The 10 T cell receptor beta chains below come from one sample, sequenced in a study of vaccination and CD4 T cells after COVID-19. Described treatment: roughly 10-day PBMC culture with coronavirus spike peptide pools or control peptides (ViraFEST assay). Cultured CD4+ T cell DNA was sequenced using the Oncomine TCR Beta short-read assay. From the PCR reads, TCRdb called clonotypes with MiXCR, one entry per CDR3 protein. Of several thousand distinct CDR3 sequences in the sample, 60% to 80% are singletons; the top ten hold around 21%. These receptors are not linked to any known antigen. The starting material was cultured CD4+ T cells from blood, obtained after SARS-CoV-2 vaccination. These receptors were obtained from a human donor with COVID-19.

The chain couples TRBV20-1 to TRBJ2-7; D perhaps matches TRBD2 (6 bases). V was shortened by 0 bases and J by 2 bases, with 17 bases between the two germline ends. Germline loops: CDR1 DFQATT, CDR2 SNEGSKA (reference sequence). The CDR3 spans 16 residues. The CDR3: CSARDPAGGSTYEQYF. CDR3 coding DNA: TGCAGTGCTAGAGATCCAGCGGGCGGTTCTACCTACGAGCAGTACTTC.

The chain combines TRBV6-1 with TRBJ1-2; possibly TRBD1 for D (5 bases). Germline V CDR1 and CDR2: MNHNS, SASEGT. Trimming shortened V by 7 bases and J by 1 base, and 16 bases separated the two germline ends. This CDR3 is built from 15 residues. The CDR3 spells CASTPHGGDNYGYTF. The CDR3 nucleotides are TGTGCCAGCACACCCCACGGAGGGGATAACTATGGCTACACCTTC.

The chain employs TRBV28 and TRBJ2-3; no reliable D call. V shed 3 bases and J shed 1 base, with 5 bases lying between them. This CDR3 region has 13 residues. The germline V gene encodes CDR1 MDHEN and CDR2 SYDVKM. For the CDR3, the DNA is TGTGCCAGCAGTTTCCCCGGCACAGATACGCAGTATTTT. Translation: CASSFPGTDTQYF.

This chain's CDR3 is CASSWGEQETQYF. The CDR3 region has the DNA TGTGCCAGCAGTTGGGGCGAACAAGAGACCCAGTACTTC. This sequence joins TRBV6-5 and TRBJ2-5; D may be TRBD1 (5 bases). CDR3 length: 13 amino acids. Trimming cost V 4 bases and J 2 bases, with 8 bases left between them. Germline values: CDR1 MNHEY, CDR2 SVGAGI.

This clonotype was detected only a few times. This chain uses TRBV2 with TRBJ1-5; 9 positions match TRBD1. Unmatched junction bases numbered 1, after V lost 6 bases and J lost 4 bases. CDR3 length: 13 amino acids. Germline V lookup: CDR1 SNHLY, CDR2 FYNNEI. The CDR3 protein is CASRDRGNQPQHF. The CDR3 bases are TGTGCCAGCAGAGACAGGGGGAATCAGCCCCAGCATTTT.

CDR3 amino acids: CASSAGGPEQYF. CDR3 nucleotides: TGTGCCAGCAGCGCCGGGGGACCCGAGCAGTACTTC. The gene calls are TRBV5-6 and TRBJ2-7; D might be TRBD2 (6 bases). The CDR3 totals 12 residues. Trimming pared 4 bases from V and 6 bases from J, leaving 11 bases between. CDR1 is SGHDT, CDR2 YYEEEE, per germline.

With respect to this clonotype: At one boundary the junction diverges from the germline segment, which might be a read error. V usage is TRBV20-1 and J usage is TRBJ2-7; TRBD1 matches at 8 bases. This CDR3 comprises 15 residues. From germline, CDR1 is DFQATT and CDR2 SNEGSKA (reference sequence). The CDR3 coding sequence is TGCAGTGCTAATCCCCCCCCGGGACAGGCCTACCAGCAGTACTTC. Protein: CSANPPPGQAYQQYF.

The chain combines TRBV6-1 with TRBJ1-5; TRBD1 agrees at 8 bases. The CDR3 length is 17 residues. The V and J ends lost 6 bases and 0 bases, in that order; junction bases with no gene match: 10. Germline V gene sequence: CDR1 MNHNS, CDR2 SASEGT. DNA for the CDR3: TGTGCCAGCAGGGGAGGGACAGGACGTAATAGCAATCAGCCCCAGCATTTT. Residues: CASRGGTGRNSNQPQHF.

The chain recombines TRBV7-3 with TRBJ2-7, with 10 nucleotides matching TRBD2. Germline values: CDR1 SGHTA, CDR2 FQGTGA. Unmatched junction bases numbered 6, after V lost 5 bases and J lost 2 bases. The CDR3 contains 15 residues. The CDR3, as DNA: TGTGCCAGCAGCAAACTAGCGGGGACAACCTACGAGCAGTACTTC. Protein sequence: CASSKLAGTTYEQYF.

The chain employs TRBV19 and TRBJ1-2, with D unresolved. Trimming took 9 bases from V and 6 from J, leaving 11 bases between them. Germline values: CDR1 LNHDA, CDR2 SQIVND (reference sequence). The CDR3 runs 11 residues. CDR3: CASGELNGYTF. The CDR3 coding sequence is TGTGCCAGCGGGGAGCTGAATGGCTACACCTTC. The full variable domain, its missing parts supplied by reference TRBV19 and TRBJ1-2, is DGGITQSPKYLFRKEGQNVTLSCEQNLNHDAMYWYRQDPGQGLRLIYYSQIVNDFQKGDIAEGYSVSREKKESFPLTVTSAQKNPTAFYLCASGELNGYTFGSGTRLTVV.